The text below deals with one T cell receptor beta chain. Its antigen remains unidentified. Samples underwent the assay at deep level. Profiling relied on immunoSEQ multiplex PCR, and the TCRdb table lists in-frame clones only, not all of them. Altogether fewer than 650,000 clones are present, around 80% being singletons, with the ten largest covering around 13%. This CDR3 is built from 14 residues. The V gene's germline CDR1 is GTSNPN and CDR2 SVGIG (reference sequence). Unmatched junction bases numbered 2, after V lost 2 bases and J lost 4 bases. This specimen comes from a study of shared clonotypes between healthy human individuals. Study-wide points: Genetic and exposure-history diversity was limited by the few donors.

Recent acute infections and vaccinations were absent in the healthy HIV-negative adult donors. The specimen was PBMCs. The sequence derives from a middle-aged woman in good health. Some clones in this sample may be carry-over from other donors' samples. The chain employs TRBV30 and TRBJ2-5; 12 nucleotides agree with TRBD2. CDR3 protein: CAWSTGLAGETQYF. The CDR3 nucleotides are TGTGCCTGGAGTACGGGACTAGCGGGAGAGACCCAGTACTTC. Full variable domain (outside the CDR3, taken from reference TRBV30 and TRBJ2-5): SQTIHQWPATLVQPVGSPLSLECTVEGTSNPNLYWYRQAAGRGLQLLFYSVGIGQISSEVPQNLSASRPQDRQFILSSKKLLLSDSGFYLCAWSTGLAGETQYFGPGTRLLVL.